The present T cell receptor beta chain was sequenced within a study of T cell responses to AZD1222 COVID-19 vaccine. Germline-derived CDR1 and CDR2 are KGHSH and LQKENI. The CDR3 is 12 amino acids. Trimming cost V 3 bases and J 6 bases; bases outside gene matches: 1. Findings of the study overall: Targets within unmutated variant regions were reportedly found for nearly half of spike-specific TCRs. Females outnumbered males among donors, who were mostly white British; clonal diversity was possibly underestimated. Without day 14 samples, only post-peak T cell repertoires were studied.

Libraries were prepared by immunoSEQ multiplex PCR; TCRdb keeps only in-frame clonotypes and omits some of them. The sample carries around 150,000 clones, around 94% recorded once. Comment on this clone: Its antigen is unidentified.

The chain joins TRBV18 to TRBJ1-1, with 7 bases aligning to TRBD1. Material: peripheral blood, obtained on day 0 of AZD1222 vaccination. The sequence was obtained from an adult in good health. CDR3 DNA sequence: TGTGCCAGCTCACCCCAGGGGGCTGAAGCTTTCTTT. Its protein is CASSPQGAEAFF.